Presented here are 14 T cell receptor beta chains from one specimen sequenced in a study of post-analysis software for immune sequencing data. Overall study findings and caveats: Patients used about 5 TRBV segments, including TRBV5-6, TRBV5-1 and TRBV20-1, more often than controls.

No antigen is known for these receptors. Incorporated into the TCR beta cDNA libraries were unique molecular identifiers, which served to reduce PCR and sequencing biases. MiXCR was run by TCRdb on the PCR reads, yielding one entry per CDR3 protein. The sample carries 700,000 to 800,000 distinct CDR3 sequences, about 32% recorded once. Sequenced: blood. The receptors originated from a girl aged 10-17 years with multiple sclerosis.

V gene TRBV29-1 combines with J gene TRBJ2-5; perhaps TRBD2 as D (6 bases). The germline V gene has CDR1 SQVTM and CDR2 ANQGSEA. V was clipped by 4 bases and J by 4 bases, with 13 bases between them. This CDR3 has 13 residues. CDR3 protein: CSVVSAGRETQYF. CDR3 nucleotides: TGCAGCGTTGTGTCGGCGGGGCGAGAGACCCAGTACTTC. Filled out from reference TRBV29-1 and TRBJ2-5, the complete variable domain reads SAVISQKPSRDICQRGTSLTIQCQVDSQVTMMFWYRQQPGQSLTLIATANQGSEATYESGFVIDKFPISRPNLTFSTLTVSNMSPEDSSIYLCSVVSAGRETQYFGPGTRLLVL.

J is TRBJ2-6 and V is TRBV7-9; D is ambiguous. V lost 3 bases to trimming and J lost 8 bases, with 29 bases between them. The germline V gene has CDR1 SEHNR and CDR2 FQNEAQ (reference sequence). This CDR3 region has 20 residues. CDR3 sequence reads: CASSFPRSVPEVAVSNVLTF. The CDR3 DNA follows: TGTGCCAGCAGCTTCCCCAGAAGTGTTCCCGAAGTCGCGGTGTCCAACGTCCTGACTTTC.

In its sample, this clonotype was seen once. The chain combines TRBV13 with TRBJ1-1; 7 bases fit TRBD1. Germline values: CDR1 PRHDT, CDR2 FYEKMQ (reference sequence). Germline trimming cut 1 base from V and 5 bases from J; bases unmatched to any gene: 4. This CDR3 region has 14 residues. Here the CDR3 DNA reads TGTGCCAGCAGCTTAGAGGGGGCGGTGACTGAAGCTTTCTTT. Its protein product is CASSLEGAVTEAFF.

This clonotype showed up just a few times. The J gene is TRBJ2-3, the V gene TRBV6-5; D is undetermined. From germline, CDR1 is MNHEY and CDR2 SVGAGI. V was trimmed by 5 bases and J by 2 bases, leaving 11 bases between them. The CDR3 is 14 amino acids. CDR3 amino acids: CASSRSQSTDTQYF. As DNA, the CDR3 is TGTGCCAGCAGTCGCTCACAGTCCACAGATACGCAGTATTTT.

V gene TRBV5-1 combines with J gene TRBJ2-7, with 9 bases lining up with TRBD1. The CDR3 spans 14 residues. In germline, CDR1 is SGHRS, CDR2 YFSETQ. V was clipped by 3 bases and J by 4 bases; unmatched bases: 5. The chain's CDR3 is CASSWGQGGYEQYF. CDR3 sequence (DNA): TGCGCCAGCAGCTGGGGACAGGGAGGATACGAGCAGTACTTC.

With respect to this clonotype: It may be a read error: a sequence one base away is much more abundant. The V call is TRBV10-3, the J call TRBJ2-7; possible D gene TRBD1, 6 bases. The CDR3 consists of 17 residues. CDR1 is ENHRY, CDR2 SYGVKD, per germline. This CDR3 reads CAVSYKAVQGDPYEQYF. CDR3 bases: TGTGCCGTCAGCTACAAAGCGGTACAGGGCGACCCCTACGAGCAGTACTTC.

This clonotype was seen only a few times. V and J are TRBV7-2 and TRBJ2-1; a possible D gene is TRBD2 (6 bases). V was cut by 1 base and J by 9 bases, with 13 bases left in between. Germline lookup yields CDR1 SGHTA and CDR2 FQGNSA. CDR3 length: 14 residues. CDR3 sequence: CASSLEWRGSEQFF. CDR3 in DNA: TGTGCCAGCAGCTTAGAGTGGAGGGGCAGTGAGCAGTTCTTC.

V and J are TRBV20-1 and TRBJ2-5, with a possible D match to TRBD2 (6 bases). V was pared by 3 bases and J by 5 bases, with 13 bases between. CDR1 is DFQATT and CDR2 is SNEGSKA in the germline V gene (reference sequence). CDR3 length: 13 amino acids. The chain's CDR3 is CSASNGGGETQYF. The CDR3, as DNA: TGCAGTGCTAGTAACGGGGGTGGGGAGACCCAGTACTTC.

This clonotype was found a few times. The rearrangement uses TRBV11-2 and TRBJ2-1; TRBD1 matches 12 bases. The CDR3 is 15 residues long. The germline CDR1 and CDR2 sequences are SGHAT and FQNNGV. V gave up 5 bases and J gave up 9 bases; unmatched junction bases: 8. CDR3: CASSRGGQGALEQFF. CDR3 DNA sequence: TGTGCCAGCAGCCGAGGGGGACAGGGGGCCCTTGAGCAGTTCTTC.

V usage is TRBV5-1 and J usage is TRBJ2-1; 8 positions match TRBD1. V gave up 4 bases and J gave up 7 bases; unmatched junction bases: 10. The CDR3 length is 15 residues. Germline CDR1 and CDR2: SGHRS and YFSETQ. The chain's CDR3 is CASSVTQGARNEQFF. The CDR3 coding sequence is TGCGCCAGCAGCGTGACTCAGGGGGCGCGTAATGAGCAGTTCTTC.

The V and J genes are TRBV12-3 or TRBV12-4 and TRBJ1-2; 10 nucleotides agree with TRBD1. There are 14 residues in the CDR3. J gave up 7 bases and V 5 bases, and 7 bases lay outside the gene matches. The CDR3 region is CASSHRDRGFGYTF. The CDR3 region has the DNA TGTGCCAGCAGTCACCGGGACAGGGGTTTTGGCTACACCTTC.

The chain has TRBV20-1 and TRBJ2-3; 9 nucleotides align to TRBD2. This CDR3 has 16 residues. Per the germline V gene, CDR1 is DFQATT and CDR2 is SNEGSKA (reference sequence). V shed 3 bases and J 3 bases; nucleotides not matched to a gene: 10. This chain's CDR3 is CSARGSSGIGTDTQYF. Written as DNA, the CDR3 is TGCAGTGCTAGGGGGTCTAGCGGGATTGGGACAGATACGCAGTATTTT.

This chain uses TRBV3-1 with TRBJ2-1, with a possible D match to TRBD1 (5 bases). Trimming took 3 bases from V and 0 from J, leaving 15 bases between them. The CDR3 consists of 17 residues. Germline CDR1 and CDR2: LGHDT and YNNKEL (reference sequence). For the CDR3, the DNA is TGTGCCAGCAGCCACTCCCCGAAGGGGTACTCCTACAATGAGCAGTTCTTC. This encodes CASSHSPKGYSYNEQFF.

This clonotype was counted only a few times. The chain carries TRBV28 and TRBJ2-7; D is ambiguous. CDR3 length equals 12 residues. Per germline, CDR1 MDHEN and CDR2 SYDVKM. With 4 bases removed from V and 9 bases from J, the gap between germline ends came to 13 bases. CDR3 coding DNA: TGTGCCAGCAGTTCTCTTTCCGGTGGGCAGTACTTC. Translation: CASSSLSGGQYF.